One sample yielded the 27 T cell receptor beta chains listed below, sequenced in a study of cytomegalovirus exposure and HLA in healthy donors. Researchers ran the PCR with 60 Vbeta and 13 Jbeta primers. Measured with immunoSEQ multiplex PCR; TCRdb has only the in-frame clones, and not every one. The table records about 200,000 clones, 81% of them present only once. Material for sequencing was PBMCs. These receptors were collected from a man between 40 and 49 years old in good health and CMV-seropositive.

This clone was seen a single time. The chain recombines TRBV5-1 with TRBJ2-3; perhaps TRBD2 as D (6 bases). Germline V gene data show CDR1 as SGHRS and CDR2 as YFSETQ. V was shortened by 4 bases and J by 2 bases, with 17 bases between the two germline ends. This CDR3 has 16 amino acids. The CDR3 DNA reads TGCGCCAGCAGCCCGGGGGTAGAGGGCCTCACAGATACGCAGTATTTT. It codes for CASSPGVEGLTDTQYF.

The chain combines TRBV27 with TRBJ2-3; D gene ambiguous. The CDR3 length is 12 residues. Germline CDR1 is MNHEY and CDR2 is SMNVEV (reference sequence). V dropped 4 bases and J dropped 5 bases, with 7 bases sitting between them. The CDR3 loop is CASSSNLDTQYF. The CDR3 DNA is TGTGCCAGCAGTTCAAACTTAGATACGCAGTATTTT.

The gene calls are TRBV14 and TRBJ2-7; TRBD1 might be the D (6 bases). V lost 5 bases and J lost 6, with 11 bases in between. The CDR3 is 12 residues long. Per the germline V gene, CDR1 is SGHDN and CDR2 is FVKESK. DNA of the CDR3: TGTGCCAGCAGCGCCAGGGGAAGCGAGCAGTACTTC. It encodes CASSARGSEQYF.

In its sample, this clone was seen a few times. The chain carries TRBV5-1 and TRBJ1-4; 7 nucleotides line up with TRBD1. In germline, CDR1 is SGHRS, CDR2 YFSETQ. The trim removed 0 bases at V and 14 bases at J, leaving 13 bases unmatched. The CDR3 covers 15 residues. The CDR3 coding sequence is TGCGCCAGCAGCTTGGATCCGGGGACAGAAGGTACCCTGTTTTTT. It encodes CASSLDPGTEGTLFF.

The chain recombines TRBV7-9 with TRBJ2-2; 14 positions agree with TRBD2. Germline lookup yields CDR1 SEHNR and CDR2 FQNEAQ (reference sequence). The CDR3 is 15 residues long. The V gene end was trimmed by 5 bases and the J gene end by 8 bases; junction bases not matched to a gene: 4. In DNA form, the CDR3 reads TGTGCCAGCAGCCAAGGACTAGCGGGAGGTGGGGAGCTGTTTTTT. Protein: CASSQGLAGGGELFF.

The rearrangement uses TRBV4-2 and TRBJ1-4; D possibly corresponds to TRBD1 (5 bases). Trimming took off 1 base at V and 5 bases at J, with 14 bases between the two ends. This CDR3 region has 16 residues. Germline CDR1 and CDR2: LGHNA and YNFKEQ. The CDR3 sequence is CASSQVTVTANEKLFF. The CDR3 bases are TGTGCCAGCAGCCAAGTGACAGTCACAGCGAATGAAAAACTGTTTTTT.

A remark on this clone: At one of its ends the junction is not consistent with the germline gene, which may arise from a read error. This sequence joins TRBV7-9 and TRBJ2-7; 14 bases match TRBD2. Germline CDR1 reads SEHNR; CDR2 reads FQNEAQ (reference sequence). There are 16 residues in the CDR3. The CDR3 region is CSSSSGLAGAVYEQYF. The CDR3 nucleotides read TGTTCCAGCAGCTCGGGACTAGCGGGAGCCGTCTACGAGCAGTACTTC.

This rearrangement joins TRBV7-9 to TRBJ2-2; the D is unclear. This CDR3 contains 12 residues. Trimming removed 7 bases from V and 1 base from J, with 4 bases in between. CDR1 and CDR2 from the germline V gene are SEHNR and FQNEAQ (reference sequence). CDR3 nucleotides: TGTGCCAGCAAACAGAACACCGGGGAGCTGTTTTTT. This encodes CASKQNTGELFF.

This clone is a singleton in its sample. The gene calls are TRBV6-1 and TRBJ2-5; possible D gene TRBD2, 7 bases. This CDR3 has 13 amino acids. Germline V gene lookup returns CDR1 MNHNS and CDR2 SASEGT. V lost 5 bases and J lost 4, with 11 bases in between. For the CDR3, the DNA is TGTGCCAGCAGTCAAGGGGGGGTAGAGACCCAGTACTTC. Translating it yields CASSQGGVETQYF.

This clone is a singleton in its sample. The rearrangement joins TRBV27 to TRBJ1-3; 7 bases fit TRBD1. From germline, CDR1 is MNHEY and CDR2 SMNVEV (reference sequence). Trimming removed 4 bases from V and 4 bases from J; junction bases left unmatched: 7. This CDR3 comprises 15 residues. In DNA form, the CDR3 reads TGTGCCAGCAGTTCCCGACAGGGAGCGGGAAACACCATATATTTT. Amino acids: CASSSRQGAGNTIYF.

J is TRBJ2-2 and V is TRBV6-4; TRBD2 agrees at 10 bases. Germline V CDR1 and CDR2: MRHNA, SNTAGT. CDR3 length: 15 residues. After removal of 5 bases from V and 4 bases from J, the junction contained 4 bases not matched to a gene. Written as DNA, the CDR3 is TGTGCCAGCAGTTTCCTAGCGGGGGTCACCGGGGAGCTGTTTTTT. This gives the protein CASSFLAGVTGELFF.

The J gene is TRBJ1-3, the V gene TRBV7-9; D is ambiguous. CDR1 and CDR2 from the germline V gene are SEHNR and FQNEAQ (reference sequence). The ends were cut back, 5 bases at V and 0 bases at J, with 11 bases in the middle. The CDR3 consists of 15 residues. The CDR3 DNA follows: TGTGCCAGCAGCCCACTGGGGAGCTCTGGAAACACCATATATTTT. It codes for CASSPLGSSGNTIYF.

Written as DNA, the CDR3 is TGCGCCAGCAGCGTGGGACAGGGTAATTCACCCCTCCACTTT. Its protein product is CASSVGQGNSPLHF. V gene TRBV5-1 combines with J gene TRBJ1-6, with 9 bases identical to TRBD1. J was trimmed by 6 bases and V by 4 bases; bases with no gene match: 2. The CDR3 loop spans 14 amino acids. Germline assignment: CDR1 SGHRS and CDR2 YFSETQ.

The chain has TRBV13 and TRBJ2-5; maybe TRBD1 (6 bases). CDR1 and CDR2 from the germline V gene are PRHDT and FYEKMQ (reference sequence). The CDR3 loop spans 14 amino acids. V shed 2 bases and J shed 2 bases, with 9 bases lying between them. The CDR3 DNA reads TGTGCCAGCAGCTTAACAGGGCTTCAAGAGACCCAGTACTTC. It specifies CASSLTGLQETQYF.

This clone was seen only once. The rearrangement joins TRBV7-9 to TRBJ1-2; the D is unclear. The V gene's germline CDR1 is SEHNR and CDR2 FQNEAQ (reference sequence). The CDR3 has 13 residues. Trimming stripped 5 bases from V and 3 bases from J, with 10 bases between. CDR3 DNA sequence: TGTGCCAGCAGCAGGGAGGTGGACTATGGCTACACCTTC. This translates into CASSREVDYGYTF.

The rearrangement links TRBV13 to TRBJ2-1; TRBD1 is a possible D gene (5 bases). V lost 5 bases, J lost 7 bases, and 12 bases lay in between. CDR3 length equals 13 residues. CDR1 and CDR2 (germline): PRHDT, FYEKMQ (reference sequence). DNA of the CDR3: TGTGCCAGCAGCACCGCTCCAGGGAATGAGCAGTTCTTC. As protein: CASSTAPGNEQFF. Looking up the rest from reference TRBV13 and TRBJ2-1 gives the full variable domain: AAGVIQSPRHLIKEKRETATLKCYPIPRHDTVYWYQQGPGQDPQFLISFYEKMQSDKGSIPDRFSAQQFSDYHSELNMSSLELGDSALYFCASSTAPGNEQFFGPGTRLTVL.

This chain connects TRBV7-2 to TRBJ2-5; TRBD1 is a possible D gene (6 bases). CDR3 length: 18 residues. The V end was cut by 3 bases, the J end by 0 bases, with 20 bases between. Germline assignment: CDR1 SGHTA and CDR2 FQGNSA. The CDR3 spells CASSFTRRDTRYQETQYF. The CDR3 DNA reads as TGTGCCAGCAGCTTCACTCGCAGGGACACCAGGTACCAAGAGACCCAGTACTTC.

The chain couples TRBV14 to TRBJ2-1; D remains ambiguous. CDR3 length equals 15 residues. Germline CDR1 is SGHDN and CDR2 is FVKESK. V dropped 4 bases and J dropped 4 bases, with 14 bases sitting between them. CDR3 sequence: CASSPPGSPYNEQFF. CDR3 coding DNA: TGTGCCAGCAGCCCGCCGGGTTCCCCTTACAATGAGCAGTTCTTC.

About this clone itself: At the DNA level, this CDR3 is encoded by other sequences in the same sample as well. CDR3 coding DNA: TGTGCCAGCTCGGGACAGGGGGCCACAGATACGCAGTATTTT. Encoded protein: CASSGQGATDTQYF. The J gene is TRBJ2-3, the V gene TRBV2; 12 bases align to TRBD1. This CDR3 has 14 amino acids. Germline CDR1 and CDR2: SNHLY and FYNNEI. V gave up 8 bases and J gave up 2 bases; unmatched junction bases: 2.

This chain connects TRBV19 to TRBJ1-6; D ambiguous. This CDR3 is built from 15 residues. The V gene's germline CDR1 is LNHDA and CDR2 SQIVND (reference sequence). V lost 7 bases and J 8 bases, leaving 18 bases between the germline ends. The CDR3 region is CASTVQRAGDSPLHF. The CDR3 DNA reads TGTGCCAGTACCGTACAAAGGGCCGGGGATTCACCCCTCCACTTT.

The genes are TRBV6-6 and TRBJ1-5; possible D gene TRBD1, 5 bases. V dropped 7 bases and J dropped 0 bases, with 16 bases sitting between them. Looked up from germline, CDR1 is MNHNY and CDR2 is SVGAGI (reference sequence). The CDR3 extends over 16 amino acids. The CDR3 coding sequence is TGTGCCAGCACCCACGGGGGGACCTATAGCAATCAGCCCCAGCATTTT. Translating it yields CASTHGGTYSNQPQHF.

The chain links TRBV4-2 to TRBJ2-5, with 12 bases lining up with TRBD2. The CDR3 consists of 16 residues. Germline trimming cut 0 bases from V and 5 bases from J; bases unmatched to any gene: 4. In germline, CDR1 is LGHNA, CDR2 YNFKEQ. CDR3: CASSQELAGGGETQYF. As DNA, the CDR3 is TGTGCCAGCAGCCAAGAACTAGCGGGGGGCGGTGAGACCCAGTACTTC.

This clone was seen a few times. V and J are TRBV9 and TRBJ1-4, with D unresolved. The CDR3 totals 15 residues. V lost 0 bases and J 2 bases, leaving 8 bases between the germline ends. The germline gives CDR1 SGDLS, CDR2 YYNGEE. The CDR3, as DNA: TGTGCCAGCAGCGTAGGTGGGCAGACTAATGAAAAACTGTTTTTT. Amino acid sequence: CASSVGGQTNEKLFF.

The chain joins TRBV19 to TRBJ1-2; 7 nucleotides line up with TRBD1. Germline V gene data show CDR1 as LNHDA and CDR2 as SQIVND (reference sequence). The CDR3 totals 15 residues. The junction had 8 bases not matched to a gene; V was cut back by 3 bases and J by 4 bases. Here the CDR3 DNA reads TGTGCCAGTAGTATCCAGGGGGAGGTGATCTATGGCTACACCTTC. Translated, it gives CASSIQGEVIYGYTF.

The CDR3 is CASSGGLSDQYF. The CDR3 DNA reads as TGTGCCAGCAGTGGGGGGCTTTCGGATCAGTACTTC. The V call is TRBV2, the J call TRBJ2-4; the D gene is possibly TRBD1 (6 bases). The CDR3 extends over 12 amino acids. In germline, CDR1 is SNHLY, CDR2 FYNNEI. Trimming left V 4 bases short and J 12 bases short, with 13 bases between.

This clone was seen once. The chain employs TRBV5-1 and TRBJ2-6, with 10 bases that match TRBD1. V was pared by 3 bases and J by 0 bases, with 3 bases of the junction left unmatched. Germline V gene data show CDR1 as SGHRS and CDR2 as YFSETQ. The CDR3 has 17 amino acids. DNA of the CDR3: TGCGCCAGCAGCTACCGGACAGGGGGCTCTGGGGCCAACGTCCTGACTTTC. Its protein product is CASSYRTGGSGANVLTF.

This clone has just a few counts. The chain couples TRBV19 to TRBJ1-1; 7 nucleotides align to TRBD1. The CDR3 totals 13 residues. The germline gives CDR1 LNHDA, CDR2 SQIVND (reference sequence). V lost 6 bases to trimming and J lost 1 base; unmatched junction nucleotides: 2. This CDR3 reads CASSRTGNTEAFF. CDR3 sequence (DNA): TGTGCCAGTAGCCGGACAGGGAACACTGAAGCTTTCTTT.